The T cell receptor beta chain described here comes from a study of CD8+ T cells in alopecia areata. Trimming removed 5 bases from V and 4 bases from J, with 8 bases in between. Germline values: CDR1 SQVTM, CDR2 ANQGSEA. CDR3 size: 11 residues. This clone was seen a few times. Its antigen remains unidentified. Study-wide findings and caveats: Higher clonality was seen in lesional scalp than in normal scalp, especially in alopecia totalis/universalis.

The authors extracted RNA and reverse transcribed it into cDNA as the sequencing template. Some clones are missing from TCRdb's copy, which holds only in-frame ones; the method was immunoSEQ multiplex PCR. Of under 350,000 clones in the sample, 55% to 75% were seen once. Sample treatment: oral pan-JAK inhibitor, 5-10 mg twice daily. Separation by sorting yielded CD4+ and CD8+ T cells from PBMCs. The sample here was CD4+ T cells sorted from blood, taken at week 24, from a patient treated with tofacitinib. The chain carries TRBV29-1 and TRBJ1-1; D is possibly TRBD1 (6 bases). The sequence came from a human donor with alopecia areata. The DNA of the CDR3 is TGCAGCGTTAACAGGGCCACTGAAGCTTTCTTT. This translates into CSVNRATEAFF.